A selection of T cell receptor beta chains follows, all from one sample in a study of patients and donors after allogeneic stem cell transplantation. MiXCR was run by TCRdb on the RT-PCR reads, yielding one entry per CDR3 protein. The sample yields about 960,000 distinct CDR3 sequences, about a sixth seen once. The specimen was blood, either unsorted or a sorted T cell fraction (not recorded which). The receptors were gathered from a human donor who was either an allogeneic HSCT recipient or a stem cell or donor lymphocyte infusion donor (not recorded which). It is not recorded whose cells these are; they may come from a transplant donor. CDR3s leave out the opening cysteine and the closing phenylalanine or tryptophan. Fields, in order: CDR3 protein, J gene, V gene.

CDR3aa: ASSPSGLAGGEQF
j_gene: TRBJ2-1
v_gene: TRBV7-7

CDR3aa: ATSVRWDPLTDQPQH
j_gene: TRBJ1-5
v_gene: TRBV24-1

CDR3aa: ASTPGQGTDGYT
j_gene: TRBJ1-2
v_gene: TRBV4-1

CDR3aa: ATSDTAPGTGELF
j_gene: TRBJ2-2
v_gene: TRBV24-1

CDR3aa: ASTTGWAGGTF
j_gene: TRBJ1-1
v_gene: TRBV12-3/TRBV12-4

CDR3aa: ASSERPPSTF
j_gene: TRBJ2-1
v_gene: TRBV12-3/TRBV12-4

CDR3aa: ASGRWQGLLSGNTIY
j_gene: TRBJ1-3
v_gene: TRBV7-2

CDR3aa: ASSRPRIDNEQF
j_gene: TRBJ2-1
v_gene: TRBV4-2

CDR3aa: ASRLEPAYNEQF
j_gene: TRBJ2-1
v_gene: TRBV12-3/TRBV12-4

CDR3aa: ASSSFEGIADGYT
j_gene: TRBJ1-2
v_gene: TRBV12-3/TRBV12-4

CDR3aa: ASSRAPRGDAEAF
j_gene: TRBJ1-1
v_gene: TRBV9

CDR3aa: ASSDGANTEAF
j_gene: TRBJ1-1
v_gene: TRBV2

CDR3aa: ASSVERVRDQPQH
j_gene: TRBJ1-5
v_gene: TRBV2

CDR3aa: ASSLWQGQPYSNQPQH
j_gene: TRBJ1-5
v_gene: TRBV11-1

CDR3aa: SVDFYSYGYT
j_gene: TRBJ1-2
v_gene: TRBV29-1

CDR3aa: ATVKLRKAKNIQY
j_gene: TRBJ2-4
v_gene: TRBV24-1

CDR3aa: ASSVRGSDSYEQY
j_gene: TRBJ2-7
v_gene: TRBV2

CDR3aa: ASSAGIYGYT
j_gene: TRBJ1-2
v_gene: TRBV4-3